These 27 T cell receptor beta chains originate from one sample sequenced in a study of early T cells in non-severe SARS-CoV-2 infection. TCRdb itself ran the 5' RACE reads through MiXCR, one entry per CDR3 protein. The sample lists more than 45,000 distinct CDR3 sequences; about 13% were seen once. The sequenced sample was whole blood. The receptors originated from an adult who was a healthcare worker with PCR-confirmed SARS-CoV-2 infection or an uninfected control (not recorded which).

This chain links TRBV10-3 with TRBJ2-7, with TRBD2 identical over 10 bases. V shed 11 bases and J 3 bases; nucleotides not matched to a gene: 10. This CDR3 comprises 14 residues. Germline V gene data show CDR1 as ENHRY and CDR2 as SYGVKD. CDR3 sequence reads: CAYRPSGGIYEQYF. For the CDR3, the DNA is TGTGCCTACCGGCCTAGCGGGGGAATCTACGAGCAGTACTTC.

This clonotype was seen more than once but under ten times. The J gene is TRBJ2-5, the V gene TRBV5-1, with TRBD1 matching 7 bases. Trimming took 4 bases from V and 1 from J; bases not matched to a gene: 7. Germline V gene lookup returns CDR1 SGHRS and CDR2 YFSETQ. The CDR3 extends over 15 amino acids. CDR3 in amino acids: CASSTQQGTQETQYF. Written as DNA, the CDR3 is TGCGCCAGCAGCACTCAACAGGGGACCCAAGAGACCCAGTACTTC.

In its sample, this clonotype was seen many times. The J gene is TRBJ2-7, the V gene TRBV4-1; no clear D gene. The V end was cut by 1 base, the J end by 0 bases, with 7 bases between. Germline values: CDR1 MGHRA, CDR2 YSYEKL. This CDR3 spans 14 amino acids. CDR3 sequence: CASSQGPNSYEQYF. CDR3 bases: TGCGCCAGCAGCCAAGGTCCAAACTCCTACGAGCAGTACTTC.

V gene TRBV28 combines with J gene TRBJ1-6, with unresolved D. Germline V lookup: CDR1 MDHEN, CDR2 SYDVKM. Trimming cost V 1 base and J 6 bases, with 7 bases left between them. CDR3 length: 14 residues. CDR3 amino acids: CASSLSVFNSPLHF. The CDR3 DNA reads as TGTGCCAGCAGTTTATCCGTCTTTAATTCACCCCTCCACTTT.

This clonotype came up a few times. The V and J genes are TRBV20-1 and TRBJ2-7, with D possibly matching TRBD2 (6 bases). The CDR3 consists of 15 residues. V shed 2 bases and J shed 3 bases, with 17 bases lying between them. Germline loops: CDR1 DFQATT, CDR2 SNEGSKA (reference sequence). The CDR3 loop is CSARLPGGTYYEQYF. The CDR3 DNA reads as TGCAGTGCTAGACTCCCCGGCGGGACTTACTACGAGCAGTACTTC.

J is TRBJ1-1 and V is TRBV3-1; 8 positions agree with TRBD1. The trim removed 4 bases at V and 8 bases at J, leaving 9 bases unmatched. CDR3 size: 14 residues. In germline, CDR1 is LGHDT, CDR2 YNNKEL (reference sequence). The CDR3 nucleotides read TGTGCCAGCAGCCCGAGGACAGGGAGTATGGAAGCTTTCTTT. This sequence encodes CASSPRTGSMEAFF.

The V gene is TRBV5-1, the J gene TRBJ1-1; D possibly corresponds to TRBD1 (5 bases). This CDR3 spans 12 amino acids. Per the germline V gene, CDR1 is SGHRS and CDR2 is YFSETQ. The germline V and J ends were trimmed by 3 bases and 4 bases, with 7 bases remaining between them. The CDR3 here is CASSSGSTEAFF. The CDR3 bases are TGCGCCAGCAGCTCAGGGAGCACTGAAGCTTTCTTT. The variable domain in full, completed from reference TRBV5-1 and TRBJ1-1, reads KAGVTQTPRYLIKTRGQQVTLSCSPISGHRSVSWYQQTPGQGLQFLFEYFSETQRNKGNFPGRFSGRQFSNSRSEMNVSTLELGDSALYLCASSSGSTEAFFGQGTRLTVV.

V and J are TRBV30 and TRBJ1-3; D gene uncertain. The ends were cut back, 1 base at V and 8 bases at J, with 15 bases in the middle. This CDR3 region has 14 residues. Germline CDR1 is GTSNPN and CDR2 is SVGIG (reference sequence). The CDR3 here is CAWSAPGNRYTIYF. CDR3 coding DNA: TGTGCCTGGAGTGCCCCGGGCAACCGGTACACCATATATTTT.

This clonotype was detected many times. The chain joins TRBV6-2 or TRBV6-3 to TRBJ1-5; 9 positions match TRBD1. The CDR3 runs 14 residues. V gave up 11 bases and J gave up 1 base; unmatched junction bases: 6. CDR1 MNHEY and CDR2 SVGEGT come from the germline V gene. CDR3 nucleotide sequence: TGTGCCGTACAGGGGGCGATCAGCAATCAGCCCCAGCATTTT. Protein: CAVQGAISNQPQHF.

The chain is built from TRBV4-1 and TRBJ2-3; 7 bases fit TRBD2. V shed 1 base and J 6 bases; nucleotides not matched to a gene: 7. The CDR3 runs to 15 residues. In germline, CDR1 is MGHRA, CDR2 YSYEKL. The CDR3 loop is CASSQGAAGEDTQYF. For the CDR3, the DNA is TGCGCCAGCAGCCAAGGCGCGGCGGGAGAGGATACGCAGTATTTT.

The chain uses TRBV28 and TRBJ1-6; D gene uncertain. Between the trimmed V and J ends, which lost 7 bases and 8 bases, there was a span of 18 bases. Looked up from germline, CDR1 is MDHEN and CDR2 is SYDVKM. The length of the CDR3 is 15 residues. CDR3 sequence (DNA): TGTGCCAGCATTCAGATCGTCCAGTGGGATTCACCCCTCCACTTT. It encodes CASIQIVQWDSPLHF.

The rearrangement links TRBV18 to TRBJ2-2; D is unclear. CDR1 and CDR2 (germline): KGHSH, LQKENI. Trimming took off 5 bases at V and 7 bases at J, with 23 bases between the two ends. This CDR3 region has 17 residues. The CDR3 here is CASSTTLTGTSDGELFF. The CDR3 DNA is TGTGCCAGCTCAACGACCCTGACGGGTACGAGTGACGGGGAGCTGTTTTTT.

This clonotype occurred many times. The chain joins TRBV18 to TRBJ1-5; D is possibly TRBD1 (5 bases). V was clipped by 3 bases and J by 2 bases, with 11 bases between them. CDR1 is KGHSH and CDR2 is LQKENI in the germline V gene. The CDR3 has 15 residues. In nucleotides, the CDR3 is TGTGCCAGCTCACCGGGACCAAGCGGCAATCAGCCCCAGCATTTT. Translating gives CASSPGPSGNQPQHF.

The chain links TRBV29-1 to TRBJ1-1, with D possibly matching TRBD1 (6 bases). Germline V CDR1 and CDR2: SQVTM, ANQGSEA. Trimming removed 7 bases from V and 7 bases from J, with 13 bases in between. The CDR3 loop spans 11 amino acids. This CDR3 is CSGGGALEAFF. In nucleotides, the CDR3 is TGCAGCGGAGGGGGAGCGCTTGAAGCTTTCTTT.

This clonotype was seen at least ten times. The chain joins TRBV7-2 to TRBJ2-5; 9 bases fit TRBD2. CDR3 size: 13 residues. V shed 5 bases, J shed 13 bases, and the junction held 11 bases outside the gene matches. Germline V gene data show CDR1 as SGHTA and CDR2 as FQGNSA. The CDR3 coding sequence is TGTGCCAGCAGCCGCCCACTAGCGGGTGGCTGGTACTTC. Its translation is CASSRPLAGGWYF. The full variable domain, rest sourced from reference TRBV7-2 and TRBJ2-5, is GAGVSQSPSNKVTEKGKDVELRCDPISGHTALYWYRQSLGQGLEFLIYFQGNSAPDKSGLPSDRFSAERTGGSVSTLTIQRTQQEDSAVYLCASSRPLAGGWYFGPGTRLLVL.

V and J are TRBV12-3 or TRBV12-4 and TRBJ2-1, with TRBD2 matching 10 bases. V was clipped by 4 bases and J by 7 bases; unmatched bases: 22. The CDR3 is 20 residues long. CDR3 sequence (DNA): TGTGCCAGCAGTTCCCGCGGGCCATCCTGGCTAGCGGGAGAGTTTAATGAGCAGTTCTTC. This translates into CASSSRGPSWLAGEFNEQFF.

The chain recombines TRBV5-1 with TRBJ2-3, with TRBD2 matching over 10 bases. The junction had 11 bases not matched to a gene; V was cut back by 1 base and J by 0 bases. The CDR3 loop spans 19 amino acids. CDR1 is SGHRS and CDR2 is YFSETQ in the germline V gene. The CDR3 here is CASSLSSGGTPLSTDTQYF. CDR3 DNA sequence: TGCGCCAGCAGCTTGTCTAGCGGGGGAACCCCACTTAGCACAGATACGCAGTATTTT.

The chain recombines TRBV7-3 with TRBJ2-5, with D uncertain. The CDR3 consists of 13 residues. The ends were cut back, 5 bases at V and 5 bases at J, with 12 bases in the middle. CDR1 is SGHTA and CDR2 is FQGTGA in the germline V gene. The CDR3 loop is CASSPPGSETQYF. The CDR3 DNA reads as TGTGCCAGCAGCCCCCCCGGCTCGGAGACCCAGTACTTC.

This clonotype was observed many times. This chain links TRBV28 with TRBJ1-2; 11 nucleotides align to TRBD1. Germline V CDR1 and CDR2: MDHEN, SYDVKM. The ends lost 7 bases at V and 4 bases at J; junction bases unmatched: 8. This CDR3 has 15 amino acids. For the CDR3, the DNA is TGTGCCAGCACCCGTCGGACAGGGGGCATCTATGGCTACACCTTC. It specifies CASTRRTGGIYGYTF.

This clonotype was counted between two and nine times. The chain couples TRBV12-3 or TRBV12-4 to TRBJ1-5; 10 bases are shared with TRBD1. This CDR3 spans 15 amino acids. After removal of 5 bases from V and 3 bases from J, the junction contained 4 bases not matched to a gene. The CDR3 bases are TGTGCCAGCAGTCCCGGGACAGGGGACAATCAGCCCCAGCATTTT. As protein: CASSPGTGDNQPQHF.

In its sample, this clonotype was seen many times. The chain joins TRBV12-5 to TRBJ1-6, with unresolved D. V was pared by 5 bases and J by 9 bases, with 8 bases between. CDR1 is LGHNT and CDR2 is FRNRAP in the germline V gene. The CDR3 extends over 12 amino acids. CDR3 sequence (DNA): TGTGCTAGTGGTGGGGATGGTTCACCCCTCCACTTT. It encodes CASGGDGSPLHF.

The rearrangement joins TRBV6-5 to TRBJ1-4, with TRBD1 as a possible D gene (5 bases). V lost 3 bases and J lost 0, with 11 bases in between. The CDR3 is 16 amino acids. Germline values: CDR1 MNHEY, CDR2 SVGAGI. CDR3 region: CASSYRGTATNEKLFF. CDR3 DNA sequence: TGTGCCAGCAGTTATAGGGGAACGGCAACTAATGAAAAACTGTTTTTT.

This clonotype was seen repeatedly, ten times or more. The rearrangement joins TRBV20-1 to TRBJ1-2; tentatively, D is TRBD1 (6 bases). The ends were cut back, 5 bases at V and 6 bases at J, with 19 bases in the middle. Germline V gene sequence: CDR1 DFQATT, CDR2 SNEGSKA (reference sequence). The length of the CDR3 is 14 residues. CDR3 region: CSAPGGRGGDGYTF. CDR3 nucleotides: TGCAGTGCTCCAGGCGGCAGGGGAGGGGATGGCTACACCTTC.

This clonotype occurred a few times. CDR3 DNA: TGCGCCAGCAGCTCTCCGGACGCCCCGGAACGAGGGCTGTTTTTT. Its protein is CASSSPDAPERGLFF. The chain recombines TRBV5-1 with TRBJ1-4; no clear D gene. CDR3 size: 15 residues. Trimming removed 3 bases from V and 14 bases from J, with 23 bases in between. Germline V CDR1 and CDR2: SGHRS, YFSETQ.

This clonotype was seen many times. The V gene is TRBV2, the J gene TRBJ1-2, with D unresolved. The CDR3 spans 13 residues. Germline CDR1 reads SNHLY; CDR2 reads FYNNEI. V lost 1 base, J lost 6 bases, and 9 bases lay in between. This CDR3 reads CASSEVSLDGYTF. In nucleotides, the CDR3 is TGTGCCAGCAGTGAAGTCAGCTTGGATGGCTACACCTTC.

The table lists this clonotype with many counts. The V call is TRBV6-5, the J call TRBJ2-2; 7 bases line up with TRBD1. This CDR3 spans 15 amino acids. The germline V gene has CDR1 MNHEY and CDR2 SVGAGI. V trimming: 6 bases; J trimming: 0 bases; junction bases outside the gene matches: 4. CDR3 coding DNA: TGTGCCAGCAGGCCAGGGGGTTCGAACACCGGGGAGCTGTTTTTT. Translating gives CASRPGGSNTGELFF.

This clonotype has at least ten counts. The chain recombines TRBV11-2 with TRBJ1-1; D is possibly TRBD1 (6 bases). The CDR3 has 16 amino acids. Germline V gene sequence: CDR1 SGHAT, CDR2 FQNNGV. V shed 5 bases and J shed 4 bases, with 20 bases lying between them. In DNA, the CDR3 is TGTGCCAGCAGCGGTAGTCTGGGGGCTTTTATCACTGAAGCTTTCTTT. Translating it yields CASSGSLGAFITEAFF. The full variable domain, in which reference TRBV11-2 and TRBJ1-1 provide the parts outside the CDR3, is EAGVAQSPRYKIIEKRQSVAFWCNPISGHATLYWYQQILGQGPKLLIQFQNNGVVDDSQLPKDRFSAERLKGVDSTLKIQPAKLEDSAVYLCASSGSLGAFITEAFFGQGTRLTVV.